The clone carrying this T cell receptor beta chain was recorded at least ten times. These data come from a study of T cells after yellow fever vaccination. Looking at the study overall: Fractions of low cell number were prepared using SMART-Seq v4 Ultra Low Input.

The ends lost 8 bases at V and 2 bases at J; junction bases unmatched: 10. This CDR3 has 15 amino acids. MiXCR was run by TCRdb on the 5' RACE reads, yielding one entry per CDR3 protein. Here the sample spans a few hundred thousand distinct CDR3 sequences, 11% being singletons. The TCR sequence derives from a man aged 18 to 29 who received the YFV17D yellow fever vaccine. The specimen was PBMCs, collected on the day of the first yellow fever vaccination. The chain couples TRBV12-3 or TRBV12-4 to TRBJ2-7; TRBD1 matches 9 bases. CDR3 amino acids: CASRPTGQGTYEQYF. In DNA form, the CDR3 reads TGTGCCAGCCGCCCCACGGGACAGGGAACCTACGAGCAGTACTTC.